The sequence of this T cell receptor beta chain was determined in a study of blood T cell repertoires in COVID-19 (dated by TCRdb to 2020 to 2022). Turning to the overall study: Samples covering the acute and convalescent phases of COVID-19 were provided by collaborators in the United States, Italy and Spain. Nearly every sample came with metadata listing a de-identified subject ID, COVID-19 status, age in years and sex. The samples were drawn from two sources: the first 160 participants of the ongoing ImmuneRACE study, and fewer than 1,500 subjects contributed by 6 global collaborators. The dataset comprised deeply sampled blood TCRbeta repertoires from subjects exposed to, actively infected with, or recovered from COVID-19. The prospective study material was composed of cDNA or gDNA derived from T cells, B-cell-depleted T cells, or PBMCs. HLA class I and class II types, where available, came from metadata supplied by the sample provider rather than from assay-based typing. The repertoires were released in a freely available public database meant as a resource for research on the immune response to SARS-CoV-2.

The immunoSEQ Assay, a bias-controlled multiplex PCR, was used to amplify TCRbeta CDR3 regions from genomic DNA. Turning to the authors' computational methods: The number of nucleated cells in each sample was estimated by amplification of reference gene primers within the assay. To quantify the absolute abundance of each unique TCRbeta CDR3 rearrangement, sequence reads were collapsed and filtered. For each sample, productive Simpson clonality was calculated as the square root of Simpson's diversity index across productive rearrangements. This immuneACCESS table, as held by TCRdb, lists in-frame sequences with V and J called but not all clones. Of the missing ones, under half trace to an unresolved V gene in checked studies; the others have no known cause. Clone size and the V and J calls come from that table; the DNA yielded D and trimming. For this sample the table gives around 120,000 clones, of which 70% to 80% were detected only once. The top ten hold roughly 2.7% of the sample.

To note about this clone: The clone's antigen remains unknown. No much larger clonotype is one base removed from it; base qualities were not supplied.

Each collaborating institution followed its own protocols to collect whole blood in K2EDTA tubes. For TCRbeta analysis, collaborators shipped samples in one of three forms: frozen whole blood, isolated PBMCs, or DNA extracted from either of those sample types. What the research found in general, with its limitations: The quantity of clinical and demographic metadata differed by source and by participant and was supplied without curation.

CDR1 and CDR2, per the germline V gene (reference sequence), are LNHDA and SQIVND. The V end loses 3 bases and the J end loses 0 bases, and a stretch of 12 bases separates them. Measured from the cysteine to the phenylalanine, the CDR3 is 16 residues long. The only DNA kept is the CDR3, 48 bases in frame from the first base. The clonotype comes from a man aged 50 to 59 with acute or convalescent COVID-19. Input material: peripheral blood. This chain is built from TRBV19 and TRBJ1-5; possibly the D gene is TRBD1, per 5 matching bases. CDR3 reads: CASSIMRGDSNQPQHF. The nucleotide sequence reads TGTGCCAGTAGTATCATGCGGGGCGATAGCAATCAGCCCCAGCATTTT.